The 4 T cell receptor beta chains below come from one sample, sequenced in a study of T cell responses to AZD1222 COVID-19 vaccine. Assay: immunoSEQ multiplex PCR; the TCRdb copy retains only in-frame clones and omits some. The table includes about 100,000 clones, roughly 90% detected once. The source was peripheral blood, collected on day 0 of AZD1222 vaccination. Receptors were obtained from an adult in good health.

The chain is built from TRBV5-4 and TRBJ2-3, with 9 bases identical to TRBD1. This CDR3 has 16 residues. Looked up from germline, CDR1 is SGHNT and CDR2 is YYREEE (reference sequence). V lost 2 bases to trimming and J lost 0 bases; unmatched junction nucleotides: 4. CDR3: CASSFPDRGSTDTQYF. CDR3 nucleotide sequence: TGTGCCAGCAGCTTTCCCGACAGGGGGAGCACAGATACGCAGTATTTT.

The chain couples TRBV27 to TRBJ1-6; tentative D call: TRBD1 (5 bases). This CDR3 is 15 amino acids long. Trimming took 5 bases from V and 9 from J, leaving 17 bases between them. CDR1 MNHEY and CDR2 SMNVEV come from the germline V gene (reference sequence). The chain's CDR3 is CASSQRLRVLSPLHF. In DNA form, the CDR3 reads TGTGCCAGCAGTCAACGCCTCAGGGTGCTTTCACCCCTCCACTTT.

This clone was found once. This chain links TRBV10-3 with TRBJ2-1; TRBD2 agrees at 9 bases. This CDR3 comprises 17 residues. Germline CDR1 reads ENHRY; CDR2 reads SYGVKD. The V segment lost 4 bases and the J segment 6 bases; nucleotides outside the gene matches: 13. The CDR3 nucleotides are TGTGCCATCAGTGTTGGTGATTCTGGCGGGAGGGGCAATGAGCAGTTCTTC. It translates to CAISVGDSGGRGNEQFF.

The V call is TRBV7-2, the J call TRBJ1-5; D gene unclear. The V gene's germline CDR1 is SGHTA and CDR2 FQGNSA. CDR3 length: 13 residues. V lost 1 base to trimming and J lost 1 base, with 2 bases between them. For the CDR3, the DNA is TGTGCCAGCAGCTTAGAAAGCAATCAGCCCCAGCATTTT. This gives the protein CASSLESNQPQHF.